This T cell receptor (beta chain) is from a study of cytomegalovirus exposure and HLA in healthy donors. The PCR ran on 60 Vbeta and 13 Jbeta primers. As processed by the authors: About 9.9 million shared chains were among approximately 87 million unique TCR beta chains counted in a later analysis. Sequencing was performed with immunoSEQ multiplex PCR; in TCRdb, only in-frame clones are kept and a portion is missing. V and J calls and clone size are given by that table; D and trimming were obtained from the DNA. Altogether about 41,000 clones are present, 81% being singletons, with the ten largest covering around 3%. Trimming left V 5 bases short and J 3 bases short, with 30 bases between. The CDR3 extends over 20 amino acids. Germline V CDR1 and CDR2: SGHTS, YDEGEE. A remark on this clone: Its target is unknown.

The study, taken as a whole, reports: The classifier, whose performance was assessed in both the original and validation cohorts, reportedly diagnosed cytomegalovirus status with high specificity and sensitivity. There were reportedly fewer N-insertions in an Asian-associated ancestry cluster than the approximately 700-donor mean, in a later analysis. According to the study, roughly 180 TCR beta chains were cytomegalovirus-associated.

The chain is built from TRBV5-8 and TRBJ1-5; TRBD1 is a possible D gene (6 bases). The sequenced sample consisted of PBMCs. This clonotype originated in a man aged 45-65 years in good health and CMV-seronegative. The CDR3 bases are TGTGCCAGCAGTTATGGACGGGGACTCCGCGGGGGGCTTATCAATCAGCCCCAGCATTTT. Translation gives CASSYGRGLRGGLINQPQHF.